Shown below are 7 T cell receptor beta chains from a single sample sequenced in a study of CD8+ T cells in alopecia areata. Once RNA had been extracted, it was reverse transcribed into cDNA to act as the sequencing template. This table comes from immunoSEQ multiplex PCR, and its TCRdb copy is limited to in-frame clones, with some not included. The sample contains more than 95,000 clones, 47% of which appear only once. The specimen was NKG2D-low CD8+ T cells sorted from blood. These receptors originate from a human donor with alopecia areata.

The table lists this clone with a few counts. The chain joins TRBV7-9 to TRBJ2-1; tentative D call: TRBD2 (6 bases). V was shortened by 3 bases and J by 14 bases, with 11 bases between the two germline ends. CDR1 is SEHNR, CDR2 FQNEAQ, per germline (reference sequence). CDR3 length: 11 amino acids. In DNA, the CDR3 is TGTGCCAGCAGCTTCGGGACTTTGAAGTTCTTC. This encodes CASSFGTLKFF.

The rearrangement joins TRBV15 to TRBJ2-3, with TRBD1 matching over 9 bases. V was pared by 4 bases and J by 2 bases, with 7 bases of the junction left unmatched. This CDR3 has 16 amino acids. In germline, CDR1 is LNHNV, CDR2 YYDKDF (reference sequence). CDR3 nucleotides: TGTGCCACCAGCACCTCCGGGACAGGGAACACAGATACGCAGTATTTT. Protein product: CATSTSGTGNTDTQYF.

In its sample, this clone was seen a few times. The chain is built from TRBV6-5 and TRBJ2-3; the match to TRBD2 covers 8 bases. J gave up 0 bases and V 2 bases, and 4 bases lay outside the gene matches. The CDR3 is made up of 16 amino acids. The germline CDR1 and CDR2 sequences are MNHEY and SVGAGI. CDR3 protein: CASSYEAGGSTDTQYF. CDR3 in DNA: TGTGCCAGCAGTTACGAGGCGGGGGGAAGCACAGATACGCAGTATTTT.

This rearrangement joins TRBV27 to TRBJ2-7, with no clear D. Trimming stripped 8 bases from V and 3 bases from J, with 5 bases between. The CDR3 is 10 amino acids. Germline V gene data show CDR1 as MNHEY and CDR2 as SMNVEV (reference sequence). This chain's CDR3 is CASGDYEQYF. The CDR3 region has the DNA TGTGCCAGCGGAGACTACGAGCAGTACTTC.

The chain is built from TRBV29-1 and TRBJ1-2, with D possibly matching TRBD1 (5 bases). Germline CDR1 is SQVTM and CDR2 is ANQGSEA. The CDR3 has 13 residues. V lost 6 bases to trimming and J lost 4 bases, with 15 bases between them. The CDR3 DNA sequence: TGCAGCGTCCCCATCGGGGACTTCTATGGCTACACCTTC. Amino acids: CSVPIGDFYGYTF.

The chain links TRBV18 to TRBJ2-7, with a possible D match to TRBD1 (6 bases). CDR1 KGHSH and CDR2 LQKENI come from the germline V gene. V was shortened by 3 bases and J by 2 bases, with 11 bases between the two germline ends. The CDR3 runs 14 residues. The CDR3 loop is CASSPGHKAYEQYF. The CDR3 DNA follows: TGTGCCAGCTCACCGGGACATAAGGCCTACGAGCAGTACTTC. The variable domain in full, completed from reference TRBV18 and TRBJ2-7, reads NAGVMQNPRHLVRRRGQEARLRCSPMKGHSHVYWYRQLPEEGLKFMVYLQKENIIDESGMPKERFSAEFPKEGPSILRIQQVVRGDSAAYFCASSPGHKAYEQYFGPGTRLTVT.

V usage is TRBV7-9 and J usage is TRBJ2-1; D gene ambiguous. CDR3 size: 14 residues. Germline values: CDR1 SEHNR, CDR2 FQNEAQ (reference sequence). V was cut by 8 bases and J by 2 bases, with 13 bases left in between. CDR3: CASDARPAYNEQFF. CDR3 nucleotides: TGTGCCAGCGATGCGAGGCCGGCCTACAATGAGCAGTTCTTC.